Shown below are 20 T cell receptor beta chains from a single sample sequenced in a study of cytomegalovirus exposure and HLA in healthy donors. PCR was performed using 60 Vbeta and 13 Jbeta primers. Profiling relied on immunoSEQ multiplex PCR, and the TCRdb table lists in-frame clones only, not all of them. The sample contains under 200,000 clones, around 65% of which appear only once. The sequencing sample was made of PBMCs. The origin of the receptors is a woman between 40 and 50 years old in good health and CMV-seropositive.

A word on this clone: Other DNA sequences within the sample encode an identical CDR3. V and J are TRBV15 and TRBJ2-7; 7 nucleotides line up with TRBD2. The CDR3 has 16 amino acids. The J segment lost 1 base and the V segment lost 0 bases, leaving 6 bases of the junction unmatched. Germline CDR1 is LNHNV and CDR2 is YYDKDF (reference sequence). CDR3 region: CATSRDASGTSYEQYF. The CDR3 DNA reads as TGTGCCACCAGCAGAGACGCTAGCGGTACTTCCTACGAGCAGTACTTC.

This clone was counted only a few times. The CDR3 reads CASSLPGTRTEQYF. The CDR3 nucleotides read TGTGCCAGCAGCTTGCCCGGGACTCGAACCGAGCAGTACTTC. The chain uses TRBV5-6 and TRBJ2-7, with D maybe TRBD2 (6 bases). CDR1 and CDR2 from the germline V gene are SGHDT and YYEEEE. There are 14 residues in the CDR3. The V end lost 1 base, the J end lost 6 bases, and 14 bases lay between the germline ends. Using reference TRBV5-6 and TRBJ2-7 for the parts outside the CDR3, the full variable domain is DAGVTQSPTHLIKTRGQQVTLRCSPKSGHDTVSWYQQALGQGPQFIFQYYEEEERQRGNFPDRFSGHQFPNYSSELNVNALLLGDSALYLCASSLPGTRTEQYFGPGTRLTVT.

This clone was picked up one time. The V and J genes are TRBV4-3 and TRBJ2-2; 9 bases line up with TRBD1. V lost 1 base to trimming and J lost 6 bases; unmatched junction nucleotides: 9. CDR3 length: 17 amino acids. The germline V gene has CDR1 LGHNA and CDR2 YSLEER. The CDR3: CASSQAGGQGVSGELFF. CDR3 coding DNA: TGCGCCAGCAGCCAAGCCGGGGGACAGGGAGTGTCCGGGGAGCTGTTTTTT.

As DNA, the CDR3 is TGTGCCAGCAGGCGGGACAGGGAAACTGAAGCTTTCTTT. Amino acid sequence: CASRRDRETEAFF. The J gene is TRBJ1-1, the V gene TRBV7-3; TRBD1 aligns across 9 bases. Germline lookup yields CDR1 SGHTA and CDR2 FQGTGA. J gave up 5 bases and V 6 bases, and 4 bases lay outside the gene matches. This CDR3 contains 13 residues.

The chain carries TRBV7-2 and TRBJ2-1; possibly TRBD2 for D (5 bases). The CDR3 is made up of 15 amino acids. The V end was cut by 7 bases, the J end by 1 base, with 14 bases between. The germline CDR1 and CDR2 sequences are SGHTA and FQGNSA. The CDR3 loop reads CASTIASGSYNEQFF. CDR3 DNA sequence: TGTGCCAGCACCATCGCCTCGGGGTCCTACAATGAGCAGTTCTTC.

The chain uses TRBV11-1 and TRBJ2-2, with D perhaps matching TRBD1 (5 bases). V shed 5 bases and J shed 2 bases, with 12 bases lying between them. This CDR3 has 15 amino acids. From germline, CDR1 is SGHAT and CDR2 FQDESV (reference sequence). CDR3 DNA: TGTGCCAGCAGCAGCACAGGTGGTAACACCGGGGAGCTGTTTTTT. It codes for CASSSTGGNTGELFF.

The chain employs TRBV28 and TRBJ2-5; the D gene is possibly TRBD2 (5 bases). V lost 3 bases to trimming and J lost 11 bases, with 19 bases between them. Germline V gene lookup returns CDR1 MDHEN and CDR2 SYDVKM. The CDR3 covers 14 residues. The CDR3, as DNA: TGTGCCAGCAGTTTTGGACGCCCGGTATGGGAGCAGTACTTC. It translates to CASSFGRPVWEQYF. The variable domain in full, completed from reference TRBV28 and TRBJ2-5, reads DVKVTQSSRYLVKRTGEKVFLECVQDMDHENMFWYRQDPGLGLRLIYFSYDVKMKEKGDIPEGYSVSREKKERFSLILESASTNQTSMYLCASSFGRPVWEQYFGPGTRLLVL.

The rearrangement links TRBV28 to TRBJ2-7, with TRBD1 identical over 7 bases. CDR3 length: 13 amino acids. J gave up 4 bases and V 11 bases, and 11 bases lay outside the gene matches. Per the germline V gene, CDR1 is MDHEN and CDR2 is SYDVKM. The CDR3 loop reads CASRGDSLYEQYF. The CDR3 nucleotides are TGTGCCTCGAGAGGGGACAGCCTATACGAGCAGTACTTC.

The chain links TRBV9 to TRBJ2-2, with 9 bases that match TRBD1. Looked up from germline, CDR1 is SGDLS and CDR2 is YYNGEE. The CDR3 is made up of 16 amino acids. Germline trimming cut 1 base from V and 7 bases from J; bases unmatched to any gene: 8. CDR3 DNA sequence: TGTGCCAGCAGCGTAACGGGACAGGGTTACAACGGGGAGCTGTTTTTT. This sequence encodes CASSVTGQGYNGELFF.

This rearrangement joins TRBV29-1 to TRBJ2-7; D not certain. Per germline, CDR1 SQVTM and CDR2 ANQGSEA. CDR3 length: 11 amino acids. V dropped 1 base and J dropped 4 bases, with 5 bases sitting between them. CDR3 nucleotides: TGCAGCGTTGAAGGGGCTTACGAGCAGTACTTC. It translates to CSVEGAYEQYF.

Worth noting for this clone: An end of the junction does not agree with germline; a read error may underlie this. The rearrangement joins TRBV5-1 to TRBJ1-2; a weak D match, TRBD1 (6 bases). The CDR3 extends over 14 amino acids. Germline CDR1 SGHRS, CDR2 YFSETQ. Written as DNA, the CDR3 is TGCGCCAGCAGCTTGGATACAGGGAACTATGGCTACCCCTTC. Amino acids: CASSLDTGNYGYPF.

The genes are TRBV9 and TRBJ2-5; D unresolved. The germline V gene encodes CDR1 SGDLS and CDR2 YYNGEE. This CDR3 is built from 13 residues. Trimming removed 2 bases at V and 2 bases at J, with 7 bases between. The CDR3 sequence is CASSVLEQETQYF. The DNA for the CDR3 is TGTGCCAGCAGCGTCTTGGAGCAAGAGACCCAGTACTTC.

As for this clone: The same CDR3 can be traced to other DNA sequences in this sample. The chain couples TRBV15 to TRBJ1-2; 9 nucleotides match TRBD1. The CDR3 loop spans 14 amino acids. V trimming: 0 bases; J trimming: 8 bases; junction bases outside the gene matches: 4. Looked up from germline, CDR1 is LNHNV and CDR2 is YYDKDF (reference sequence). CDR3 loop: CATSRDRQGDGYTF. The CDR3 nucleotides read TGTGCCACCAGCAGAGATCGACAGGGGGACGGCTACACCTTC.

Only a few counts were recorded for this clone. V usage is TRBV28 and J usage is TRBJ2-3; 8 positions agree with TRBD2. J was trimmed by 6 bases and V by 4 bases; bases with no gene match: 18. The CDR3 contains 18 residues. Germline loops: CDR1 MDHEN, CDR2 SYDVKM. In nucleotides, the CDR3 is TGTGCCAGCAGTTCCGGAGCGGGAGATTCGGGGAGGGGGGATACGCAGTATTTT. Protein: CASSSGAGDSGRGDTQYF. Together with reference TRBV28 and TRBJ2-3, the CDR3 gives the full variable domain: DVKVTQSSRYLVKRTGEKVFLECVQDMDHENMFWYRQDPGLGLRLIYFSYDVKMKEKGDIPEGYSVSREKKERFSLILESASTNQTSMYLCASSSGAGDSGRGDTQYFGPGTRLTVL.

The genes are TRBV5-1 and TRBJ1-4; 9 bases are shared with TRBD1. The CDR3 runs to 14 residues. The trim removed 4 bases at V and 7 bases at J, leaving 5 bases unmatched. Germline-derived CDR1 and CDR2 are SGHRS and YFSETQ. The CDR3 sequence is CASSLGTGREKLFF. CDR3 coding DNA: TGCGCCAGCAGCCTGGGGACAGGGCGTGAAAAACTGTTTTTT.

This clone was seen a handful of times. The chain combines TRBV15 with TRBJ1-1; no clear D. This CDR3 comprises 13 residues. V gave up 3 bases and J gave up 2 bases, with 7 bases separating them. Per germline, CDR1 LNHNV and CDR2 YYDKDF (reference sequence). This chain's CDR3 is CATSSRLNTEAFF. The CDR3, as DNA: TGTGCCACCAGCAGCAGGCTTAACACTGAAGCTTTCTTT.

The chain has TRBV7-2 and TRBJ2-7, with D tentatively TRBD1 (5 bases). V was pared by 0 bases and J by 2 bases, with 11 bases between. The CDR3 sequence is 15 residues long. The germline CDR1 and CDR2 sequences are SGHTA and FQGNSA. The CDR3: CASSLAAQDPYEQYF. DNA of the CDR3: TGTGCCAGCAGCTTAGCGGCACAGGACCCCTACGAGCAGTACTTC.

This clone was counted only a few times. V is TRBV7-6 and J is TRBJ1-3, with TRBD1 matching 7 bases. This CDR3 spans 16 amino acids. Germline loops: CDR1 SGHVS, CDR2 FNYEAQ. Germline trimming cut 1 base from V and 1 base from J; bases unmatched to any gene: 4. The CDR3 nucleotides read TGTGCCAGCAGCTTAGGACAGGGAGAGTCTGGAAACACCATATATTTT. It translates to CASSLGQGESGNTIYF.

In its sample, this clone was seen a few times. V gene TRBV4-1 combines with J gene TRBJ1-4, with 10 bases fitting TRBD1. V lost 2 bases, J lost 8 bases, and 5 bases stayed unmatched. Germline CDR1 reads MGHRA; CDR2 reads YSYEKL. CDR3 length equals 15 residues. CDR3 amino acids: CASSQRDRGGEKLFF. CDR3 coding DNA: TGCGCCAGCAGCCAACGGGACAGGGGTGGGGAAAAACTGTTTTTT.

The chain recombines TRBV7-2 with TRBJ1-4; D unclear. The CDR3 sequence is 14 residues long. Germline CDR1 and CDR2: SGHTA and FQGNSA. The V end lost 2 bases, the J end lost 8 bases, and 12 bases lay between the germline ends. CDR3 in amino acids: CASSLPGAGEKLFF. The CDR3 region has the DNA TGTGCCAGCAGCTTACCGGGTGCGGGCGAAAAACTGTTTTTT.